Following are 15 T cell receptor beta chains from one sample sequenced in a study of beta chain features in type 1 diabetes. The study's findings and limits: In every one of the four CD4+ subsets, TCRB CDR3s were moderately but significantly shorter in Type 1 diabetes patients.

Expressed TCRB transcripts were sequenced because the entire RNA isolate underwent reverse transcription. Clones were sequenced by immunoSEQ multiplex PCR, and TCRdb holds only the in-frame ones, with some missing. The table has some 290,000 clones, around an eighth seen once; the top ten hold over 0.015%. Antigens for these TCRs are unknown. Material: naive CD4+ T cells from blood. These receptors came from a man aged 30-40 years with type 1 diabetes.

The J gene is TRBJ1-5, the V gene TRBV16; 9 nucleotides agree with TRBD1. Losses at the gene ends were 3 bases for V and 6 bases for J; bases not matched to a gene: 12. The germline CDR1 and CDR2 sequences are KGHSY and FQNENV. The length of the CDR3 is 17 residues. This chain's CDR3 is CASSHLSPGTGSQPQHF. The CDR3 DNA follows: TGTGCCAGCAGCCACTTAAGTCCCGGGACAGGGTCTCAGCCCCAGCATTTT.

This clone was counted a few times. The J gene is TRBJ2-1, the V gene TRBV5-1; TRBD1 is a possible D gene (6 bases). The CDR3 contains 15 residues. From germline, CDR1 is SGHRS and CDR2 YFSETQ. With 0 bases removed from V and 3 bases from J, the gap between germline ends came to 10 bases. The CDR3 region is CASSLGDRYYNEQFF. The CDR3 DNA follows: TGCGCCAGCAGCTTGGGTGACAGGTACTACAATGAGCAGTTCTTC.

This clone was seen more than once but under ten times. The chain carries TRBV7-3 and TRBJ2-3, with no clear D. This CDR3 spans 14 amino acids. CDR1 and CDR2 from the germline V gene are SGHTA and FQGTGA. V was pared by 5 bases and J by 0 bases, with 9 bases between. CDR3 amino acids: CASSTRASTDTQYF. Here the CDR3 DNA reads TGTGCCAGCAGCACCCGAGCTAGCACAGATACGCAGTATTTT.

The genes are TRBV7-3 and TRBJ2-3, with TRBD1 matching 9 bases. Germline V gene data show CDR1 as SGHTA and CDR2 as FQGTGA. The CDR3 sequence is 13 residues long. The V and J ends lost 5 bases and 5 bases, in that order; junction bases with no gene match: 2. This CDR3 is CASSADRGDTQYF. CDR3 bases: TGTGCCAGCAGCGCGGACAGGGGAGATACGCAGTATTTT.

This sequence joins TRBV9 and TRBJ1-6, with TRBD1 identical over 7 bases. The CDR3 length is 15 residues. Germline values: CDR1 SGDLS, CDR2 YYNGEE. V shed 0 bases, J shed 7 bases, and the junction held 4 bases outside the gene matches. The CDR3 coding sequence is TGTGCCAGCAGCGTAGAACCAGGGGGGAATTCACCCCTCCACTTT. Residues: CASSVEPGGNSPLHF.

The gene calls are TRBV7-2 and TRBJ1-1; tentatively, D is TRBD1 (5 bases). Germline V lookup: CDR1 SGHTA, CDR2 FQGNSA. V gave up 4 bases and J gave up 6 bases, with 9 bases separating them. The length of the CDR3 is 12 residues. The CDR3 sequence is CASSSTGPEAFF. The CDR3 DNA sequence: TGTGCCAGCAGCTCTACAGGTCCTGAAGCTTTCTTT. Drawing the rest from reference TRBV7-2 and TRBJ1-1, the complete variable domain is GAGVSQSPSNKVTEKGKDVELRCDPISGHTALYWYRQSLGQGLEFLIYFQGNSAPDKSGLPSDRFSAERTGGSVSTLTIQRTQQEDSAVYLCASSSTGPEAFFGQGTRLTVV.

This clone was seen more than once but under ten times. The J gene is TRBJ2-3, the V gene TRBV11-2; 9 bases match TRBD2. This CDR3 is built from 15 residues. Germline assignment: CDR1 SGHAT and CDR2 FQNNGV. Germline trimming cut 6 bases from V and 2 bases from J; bases unmatched to any gene: 6. CDR3 nucleotide sequence: TGTGCCAGCAGACGACTAGCGGAACCCACAGATACGCAGTATTTT. Protein sequence: CASRRLAEPTDTQYF.

The rearrangement uses TRBV7-9 and TRBJ2-3, with 10 bases fitting TRBD1. Germline CDR1 is SEHNR and CDR2 is FQNEAQ (reference sequence). Unmatched junction bases numbered 5, after V lost 4 bases and J lost 4 bases. This CDR3 spans 15 amino acids. The chain's CDR3 is CASSSGTGVADTQYF. The CDR3, as DNA: TGTGCCAGCAGCTCGGGGACAGGGGTGGCAGATACGCAGTATTTT.

The chain carries TRBV4-1 and TRBJ2-3, with 9 nucleotides matching TRBD2. CDR1 and CDR2 (germline): MGHRA, YSYEKL. This CDR3 is built from 16 residues. V lost 1 base, J lost 9 bases, and 11 bases stayed unmatched. The CDR3, as DNA: TGCGCCAGCAGCCAAGTCCTAGCGGGACCCAGAAGAACGCAGTATTTT. Translating gives CASSQVLAGPRRTQYF.

The chain links TRBV7-2 to TRBJ2-1, with 7 bases that match TRBD1. With V trimmed by 4 bases and J by 7 bases, 4 bases remained unmatched. The CDR3 sequence is 13 residues long. CDR1 and CDR2 (germline): SGHTA, FQGNSA. The CDR3 coding sequence is TGTGCCAGCAGCTCAAACAGGGGAAATGAGCAGTTCTTC. Its translation: CASSSNRGNEQFF.

In its sample, this clone was seen a few times. This rearrangement joins TRBV5-4 to TRBJ2-5; unclear D gene. CDR1 is SGHNT and CDR2 is YYREEE in the germline V gene (reference sequence). Trimming cost V 4 bases and J 5 bases, with 15 bases left between them. The CDR3 is 14 amino acids. The CDR3 sequence: CASSQDQVGETQYF. CDR3 DNA sequence: TGTGCCAGCAGCCAAGATCAGGTTGGGGAGACCCAGTACTTC.

This clone came up a few times. This chain connects TRBV11-2 to TRBJ2-1; possibly TRBD2 for D (6 bases). CDR1 SGHAT and CDR2 FQNNGV come from the germline V gene. V shed 5 bases and J shed 7 bases, with 12 bases lying between them. The CDR3 runs to 13 residues. Here the CDR3 DNA reads TGTGCCAGCAGCCCGGGACTCCTAAATGAGCAGTTCTTC. Translation: CASSPGLLNEQFF.

V is TRBV27 and J is TRBJ2-2; 10 bases line up with TRBD2. This CDR3 spans 16 amino acids. The V segment lost 5 bases and the J segment 8 bases; nucleotides outside the gene matches: 11. CDR1 is MNHEY and CDR2 is SMNVEV in the germline V gene (reference sequence). The CDR3 loop is CASSPPRVAGGGELFF. CDR3 DNA: TGTGCCAGCAGTCCCCCAAGAGTAGCGGGGGGAGGGGAGCTGTTTTTT.

The chain joins TRBV4-3 to TRBJ2-5; 10 bases match TRBD2. Trimming took 2 bases from V and 3 from J; bases not matched to a gene: 6. From germline, CDR1 is LGHNA and CDR2 YSLEER. The CDR3 length is 16 residues. The CDR3 DNA follows: TGCGCCAGCAGCCAACAAAGGCTAGCGGGAGAAGAGACCCAGTACTTC. Protein sequence: CASSQQRLAGEETQYF.

This chain connects TRBV28 to TRBJ2-5; 10 positions agree with TRBD2. V dropped 4 bases and J dropped 4; count of bases not matched to a gene: 6. Germline V gene data show CDR1 as MDHEN and CDR2 as SYDVKM. The CDR3 runs to 15 residues. The CDR3: CASSSPRLAGETQYF. The CDR3 DNA reads TGTGCCAGCAGTTCACCCAGACTAGCGGGAGAGACCCAGTACTTC.